The next 24 T cell receptor beta chains were all read from a single sample in a study of Graves' ophthalmopathy and Graves' hyperthyroidism. Amplified material comprised TCR beta CDR3 regions derived from RNA transcripts. HTBI-primed first-round RT-PCR preceded second-round multiplex PCR. TCRdb re-called the multiplex PCR reads with MiXCR, one entry per CDR3 protein. The sample has about 200,000 distinct CDR3 sequences; 25% to 30% are singletons. Source material: peripheral blood. The receptors were sampled from a man aged 50 to 59 with Graves' ophthalmopathy.

This clonotype was counted many times. The chain links TRBV27 to TRBJ2-7; D is unclear. The CDR3 spans 15 residues. Per the germline V gene, CDR1 is MNHEY and CDR2 is SMNVEV (reference sequence). Trimming removed 2 bases at V and 6 bases at J, with 17 bases between. This CDR3 reads CASSLLGPSAFEQYF. CDR3 nucleotides: TGTGCCAGCAGTTTACTGGGCCCTTCGGCATTCGAGCAGTACTTC.

With respect to this clonotype: Mismatch with germline at one junction end may stem from a read error. The rearrangement links TRBV4-1 to TRBJ2-2; D is perhaps TRBD2 (6 bases). Germline assignment: CDR1 MGHRA and CDR2 YSYEKL. This CDR3 is 16 amino acids long. The CDR3 region has the DNA TGCGCCAGCAGCCAAGTCGTGACTAGGGCCCCCGGGGCGCTGTTTTTT. Its protein is CASSQVVTRAPGALFF.

The chain couples TRBV12-3 or TRBV12-4 to TRBJ1-2; D is uncertain. The V gene lost 6 bases and the J gene lost 2 bases, with 10 bases spanning the gap. This CDR3 comprises 13 residues. Here the CDR3 DNA reads TGTGCCAGCAGCAAGTCTCCGAACTATGGCTACACCTTC. Protein sequence: CASSKSPNYGYTF.

This clonotype has a count of ten or more. V and J are TRBV7-9 and TRBJ2-5, with a tentative D call TRBD2 (6 bases). This CDR3 comprises 15 residues. The germline gives CDR1 SEHNR, CDR2 FQNEAQ (reference sequence). Trimming removed 5 bases at V and 7 bases at J, with 20 bases between. The CDR3 nucleotides read TGTGCCAGCAGCCCTCGACTAGGATCTGGGCTGACCCAGTACTTC. Translating gives CASSPRLGSGLTQYF.

V usage is TRBV6-1 and J usage is TRBJ2-7, with 7 nucleotides matching TRBD1. CDR1 and CDR2 (germline): MNHNS, SASEGT. V shed 3 bases and J 2 bases; nucleotides not matched to a gene: 7. The CDR3 runs 15 residues. CDR3 sequence: CASSDPWQGAYEQYF. The CDR3 DNA reads as TGTGCCAGCAGTGACCCTTGGCAGGGGGCCTACGAGCAGTACTTC.

This chain links TRBV28 with TRBJ1-5, with 9 bases matching TRBD1. The CDR3 runs to 14 residues. V lost 6 bases to trimming and J lost 5 bases; unmatched junction nucleotides: 5. Germline CDR1 and CDR2: MDHEN and SYDVKM. Here the CDR3 DNA reads TGTGCCAGCAGCGGGACAGGGCGTGATCAGCCCCAGCATTTT. Protein sequence: CASSGTGRDQPQHF.

This clonotype was seen at least ten times. This chain links TRBV3-1 with TRBJ2-5; D call uncertain. CDR3 length: 16 residues. V lost 0 bases and J lost 6, with 17 bases in between. Germline V gene data show CDR1 as LGHDT and CDR2 as YNNKEL (reference sequence). The CDR3 DNA reads as TGTGCCAGCAGCCAAGATGCCGTCGGACCCCTAAAGACCCAGTACTTC. Its protein is CASSQDAVGPLKTQYF.

The chain recombines TRBV6-1 with TRBJ2-7; 8 nucleotides agree with TRBD1. The CDR3 is 18 residues long. J gave up 6 bases and V 4 bases, and 20 bases lay outside the gene matches. Germline V gene lookup returns CDR1 MNHNS and CDR2 SASEGT. In DNA, the CDR3 is TGTGCCAGCAGTGTGACTAGTTGGACCGGGACAGGCGGACCCGAGCAGTACTTC. This translates into CASSVTSWTGTGGPEQYF.

This clonotype was counted ten times or more. In nucleotides, the CDR3 is TGCGCCAGCAGCCCTGAAGGTGGGAGGGTTTACACCGGGGAGCTGTTTTTT. This gives the protein CASSPEGGRVYTGELFF. The chain links TRBV5-1 to TRBJ2-2, with 7 bases identical to TRBD2. Germline values: CDR1 SGHRS, CDR2 YFSETQ. V dropped 4 bases and J dropped 3; count of bases not matched to a gene: 12. The CDR3 has 17 residues. Complete variable domain (other parts from reference TRBV5-1 and TRBJ2-2): KAGVTQTPRYLIKTRGQQVTLSCSPISGHRSVSWYQQTPGQGLQFLFEYFSETQRNKGNFPGRFSGRQFSNSRSEMNVSTLELGDSALYLCASSPEGGRVYTGELFFGEGSRLTVL.

The J gene is TRBJ1-5, the V gene TRBV6-1; D remains unclear. The germline V gene encodes CDR1 MNHNS and CDR2 SASEGT. CDR3 length: 15 amino acids. The V gene lost 6 bases and the J gene lost 2 bases, with 14 bases spanning the gap. Written as DNA, the CDR3 is TGTGCCAGCAGAGGATACGGGTTGGGCAATCAGCCCCAGCATTTT. Translating it yields CASRGYGLGNQPQHF.

This clonotype was seen at least ten times. This chain connects TRBV27 to TRBJ1-1; 7 nucleotides agree with TRBD1. CDR1 and CDR2 from the germline V gene are MNHEY and SMNVEV (reference sequence). Germline trimming cut 3 bases from V and 3 bases from J; bases unmatched to any gene: 7. The CDR3 sequence is 15 residues long. The CDR3 DNA reads as TGTGCCAGCAGTTTGGTACAGGGGATCGACACTGAAGCTTTCTTT. Protein product: CASSLVQGIDTEAFF.

This rearrangement joins TRBV15 to TRBJ1-1; 9 nucleotides line up with TRBD1. Per the germline V gene, CDR1 is LNHNV and CDR2 is YYDKDF (reference sequence). J was trimmed by 1 base and V by 3 bases; bases with no gene match: 6. CDR3 length: 16 residues. The CDR3 protein is CATSSGGTGTNTEAFF. CDR3 in DNA: TGTGCCACCAGCAGCGGCGGGACAGGGACGAACACTGAAGCTTTCTTT. The whole variable domain, remainder taken from reference TRBV15 and TRBJ1-1, is DAMVIQNPRYQVTQFGKPVTLSCSQTLNHNVMYWYQQKSSQAPKLLFHYYDKDFNNEADTPDNFQSRRPNTSFCFLDIRSPGLGDTAMYLCATSSGGTGTNTEAFFGQGTRLTVV.

On this clonotype itself: Being one base from a much bigger clone, this may be a read error. The V gene is TRBV13, the J gene TRBJ2-7; D is perhaps TRBD2 (6 bases). The V gene lost 4 bases and the J gene lost 5 bases, with 18 bases spanning the gap. The CDR3 has 15 amino acids. CDR1 and CDR2 (germline): PRHDT, FYEKMQ (reference sequence). The CDR3 sequence: CASSSPRRAVDEQYF. CDR3 DNA sequence: TGTGCCAGCAGCTCCCCGAGGAGGGCCGTGGACGAGCAGTACTTC.

This clonotype occurred many times. This rearrangement joins TRBV6-1 to TRBJ1-5; 10 positions match TRBD1. Germline CDR1 MNHNS, CDR2 SASEGT. Trimming took 0 bases from V and 6 from J; bases not matched to a gene: 14. The CDR3 sequence is 19 residues long. The CDR3 sequence: CASSEAVGQGPLNSQPQHF. The CDR3 region has the DNA TGTGCCAGCAGTGAAGCGGTGGGACAGGGGCCCCTGAATAGTCAGCCCCAGCATTTT.

The table lists this clonotype with a count of one. V and J are TRBV28 and TRBJ1-5, with no clear D. V dropped 5 bases and J dropped 3 bases, with 8 bases sitting between them. Germline assignment: CDR1 MDHEN and CDR2 SYDVKM. The CDR3 loop spans 13 amino acids. CDR3 loop: CASSIESNQPQHF. DNA for the CDR3: TGTGCCAGCAGTATAGAGTCCAATCAGCCCCAGCATTTT.

This clonotype has at least ten counts. This chain uses TRBV6-1 with TRBJ2-3; D ambiguous. Trimming removed 1 base at V and 5 bases at J, with 1 base between. This CDR3 spans 11 amino acids. Germline-derived CDR1 and CDR2 are MNHNS and SASEGT. In DNA, the CDR3 is TGTGCCAGCAGTGAAGAAGATACGCAGTATTTT. Protein product: CASSEEDTQYF.

In this sample, this clonotype turned up many times. A much larger clone differs from this one at a single base, so this may be a read error. The chain is built from TRBV28 and TRBJ2-2, with 11 bases that match TRBD2. This CDR3 region has 13 residues. The V segment lost 7 bases and the J segment 5 bases; nucleotides outside the gene matches: 0. The germline CDR1 and CDR2 sequences are MDHEN and SYDVKM. The CDR3 reads CASTSGRTGELFF. In DNA form, the CDR3 reads TGTGCCAGCACTAGCGGGAGGACCGGGGAGCTGTTTTTT. Combining the CDR3 with reference TRBV28 and TRBJ2-2 gives the whole variable domain DVKVTQSSRYLVKRTGEKVFLECVQDMDHENMFWYRQDPGLGLRLIYFSYDVKMKEKGDIPEGYSVSREKKERFSLILESASTNQTSMYLCASTSGRTGELFFGEGSRLTVL.

This clonotype occurred many times. The DNA for the CDR3 is TGTGCCAGCCGGGCAGGCTATGGCTACACCTTC. It specifies CASRAGYGYTF. J is TRBJ1-2 and V is TRBV2; no firm D call. V lost 8 bases and J lost 4, with 8 bases in between. The CDR3 is 11 residues long. Germline V gene data show CDR1 as SNHLY and CDR2 as FYNNEI.

In its sample, this clonotype was seen many times. The chain joins TRBV6-1 to TRBJ2-7, with D perhaps being TRBD1 or TRBD2 (7 bases each). With 10 bases removed from V and 5 bases from J, the gap between germline ends came to 27 bases. This CDR3 comprises 16 residues. Germline assignment: CDR1 MNHNS and CDR2 SASEGT. The CDR3 DNA sequence: TGTGCCACCTACAGGGGAAGGGGGACTACCCCCCACGAGCAGTACTTC. It yields the protein CATYRGRGTTPHEQYF.

The chain employs TRBV6-1 and TRBJ1-6; D is ambiguous. Germline V gene sequence: CDR1 MNHNS, CDR2 SASEGT. The germline V and J ends were trimmed by 4 bases and 4 bases, with 11 bases remaining between them. CDR3 length: 15 residues. The CDR3 DNA reads TGTGCCAGCAGTGTCGGCAGCGGGTATAATTCACCCCTCCACTTT. Its protein product is CASSVGSGYNSPLHF.

This clonotype was found many times. V usage is TRBV28 and J usage is TRBJ2-7; D is perhaps TRBD1 or TRBD2 (6 bases each). CDR1 MDHEN and CDR2 SYDVKM come from the germline V gene. CDR3 length: 14 amino acids. V shed 5 bases and J shed 3 bases, with 14 bases lying between them. In nucleotides, the CDR3 is TGTGCCAGCAGTGGCCCGCGGGACAACTACGAGCAGTACTTC. Residues: CASSGPRDNYEQYF.

The sample holds many counts of this clonotype. CDR3 sequence: CASSQDRDRGQYGYTF. The CDR3 DNA reads TGCGCCAGCAGCCAAGATCGGGACAGGGGGCAGTATGGCTACACCTTC. This chain uses TRBV4-1 with TRBJ1-2; TRBD1 matches 12 bases. Germline CDR1 MGHRA, CDR2 YSYEKL. V gave up 0 bases and J gave up 5 bases; unmatched junction bases: 4. The CDR3 is 16 residues long.

This clonotype was counted at least ten times. The rearrangement uses TRBV29-1 and TRBJ2-7; D call uncertain. Per germline, CDR1 SQVTM and CDR2 ANQGSEA. Trimming cost V 1 base and J 3 bases, with 10 bases left between them. The CDR3 totals 13 residues. CDR3 region: CSVEGAALYEQYF. CDR3 coding DNA: TGCAGCGTTGAAGGAGCAGCCCTCTACGAGCAGTACTTC.

As concerns this clonotype: At one of its ends the junction is not consistent with the germline gene, which may arise from a read error. The chain employs TRBV5-1 and TRBJ1-1, with D perhaps TRBD1 (5 bases). The V gene's germline CDR1 is SGHRS and CDR2 YFSETQ. The CDR3 has 14 residues. Written as DNA, the CDR3 is TGCGCCAGCAGGTTGGCAGGGATGAACACTGAAGCTTTCTTT. This translates into CASRLAGMNTEAFF. Together with reference TRBV5-1 and TRBJ1-1, the CDR3 gives the full variable domain: KAGVTQTPRYLIKTRGQQVTLSCSPISGHRSVSWYQQTPGQGLQFLFEYFSETQRNKGNFPGRFSGRQFSNSRSEMNVSTLELGDSALYLCASRLAGMNTEAFFGQGTRLTVV.